These 2 T cell receptor beta chains originate from one sample sequenced in a study of blood T cell repertoires in COVID-19. TCRdb's table, derived via immunoSEQ multiplex PCR, lists solely in-frame clones and lacks some. The sample carries 61,000 or so clones, roughly 80% recorded once. The sample was peripheral blood. The receptor set was obtained from a woman in her sixties or seventies with acute or convalescent COVID-19.

The chain employs TRBV3-1 (or the pseudogene TRBV3-2) and TRBJ2-1; perhaps TRBD2 as D (5 bases). Germline-derived CDR1 and CDR2 are LGHDT and YNNKEL (reference sequence). V lost 0 bases to trimming and J lost 9 bases, with 12 bases between them. The CDR3 extends over 14 amino acids. The CDR3 DNA reads as TGTGCCAGCAGCCAAGATTACGTGAGCGGTGAGCAGTTCTTC. It specifies CASSQDYVSGEQFF.

The rearrangement links TRBV6-1 to TRBJ1-2; D is possibly TRBD1 (5 bases). CDR1 and CDR2 (germline): MNHNS, SASEGT. The V end lost 2 bases, the J end lost 5 bases, and 12 bases lay between the germline ends. CDR3 size: 14 residues. The CDR3 nucleotides are TGTGCCAGCAGTGAACAGGGAGGGATTTATGGCTACACCTTC. As protein: CASSEQGGIYGYTF.